The 18 T cell receptor beta chains below were found in one sample sequenced in a study of cytomegalovirus exposure and HLA in healthy donors. Here immunoSEQ multiplex PCR was the method, and the copy in TCRdb shows in-frame clones only, minus some. The table records roughly 180,000 clones, about nine tenths of them present only once. Sequenced input: PBMCs. The receptors originated from a man aged 25 to 40 in good health and CMV-seropositive.

The chain uses TRBV5-1 and TRBJ2-3; 10 nucleotides line up with TRBD2. This CDR3 contains 16 residues. Germline V gives CDR1 SGHRS, CDR2 YFSETQ. Losses at the gene ends were 4 bases for V and 3 bases for J; bases not matched to a gene: 8. DNA for the CDR3: TGCGCCAGCAGCGTTAGGACTAGCGGACTAACAGATACGCAGTATTTT. Translation: CASSVRTSGLTDTQYF.

The rearrangement uses TRBV7-8 and TRBJ1-1, with D unresolved. The germline gives CDR1 SGHVS, CDR2 FQNEAQ. V was cut by 3 bases and J by 2 bases, with 7 bases left in between. The CDR3 contains 13 residues. The CDR3: CASSFGSNTEAFF. The CDR3 region has the DNA TGTGCCAGCAGCTTCGGGTCCAACACTGAAGCTTTCTTT. Complete variable domain (other parts from reference TRBV7-8 and TRBJ1-1): GAGVSQSPRYKVAKRGQDVALRCDPISGHVSLFWYQQALGQGPEFLTYFQNEAQLDKSGLPSDRFFAERPEGSVSTLKIQRTQQEDSAVYLCASSFGSNTEAFFGQGTRLTVV.

The genes are TRBV9 and TRBJ2-1; 7 nucleotides agree with TRBD1. V was pared by 0 bases and J by 6 bases, with 3 bases of the junction left unmatched. This CDR3 region has 14 residues. From germline, CDR1 is SGDLS and CDR2 YYNGEE. CDR3 in DNA: TGTGCCAGCAGCGTAGGGGACAGCCGCAATGAGCAGTTCTTC. Its protein is CASSVGDSRNEQFF.

This chain uses TRBV5-5 with TRBJ1-6, with TRBD1 identical over 8 bases. The CDR3 length is 15 residues. The J segment lost 4 bases and the V segment lost 4 bases, leaving 4 bases of the junction unmatched. Germline V gene data show CDR1 as SGHKS and CDR2 as YYEKEE (reference sequence). CDR3 in DNA: TGTGCCAGCAGCCAGGGGGACAGGTATAATTCACCCCTCCACTTT. It yields the protein CASSQGDRYNSPLHF.

The V call is TRBV7-3, the J call TRBJ1-2, with TRBD1 matching 7 bases. The V gene end was trimmed by 2 bases and the J gene end by 5 bases; junction bases not matched to a gene: 11. CDR1 is SGHTA, CDR2 FQGTGA, per germline. CDR3 length equals 16 residues. CDR3 bases: TGTGCCAGCAGCTTATCACCCCCCGGGACAGAATATGGCTACACCTTC. Its protein product is CASSLSPPGTEYGYTF.

V and J are TRBV5-6 and TRBJ2-2; no clear D. CDR1 and CDR2 from the germline V gene are SGHDT and YYEEEE. V was trimmed by 3 bases and J by 4 bases, leaving 7 bases between them. The CDR3 length is 13 residues. The CDR3 DNA follows: TGTGCCAGCAGCTCCGACGCCACCGGGGAGCTGTTTTTT. As protein: CASSSDATGELFF.

This clone was counted once. Here the CDR3 DNA reads TGCGCCAGCAGTCAATCGACTCCCAGGGTTTCACCCCTCCACTTT. Protein sequence: CASSQSTPRVSPLHF. The gene calls are TRBV23-1 and TRBJ1-6; D is possibly TRBD1 (5 bases). TRBV23-1 counts as an open reading frame of uncertain function. The CDR3 is made up of 15 amino acids. Trimming removed 0 bases at V and 9 bases at J, with 12 bases between.

The chain combines TRBV7-9 with TRBJ1-2, with D possibly matching TRBD1 (6 bases). Germline V gene data show CDR1 as SEHNR and CDR2 as FQNEAQ (reference sequence). Trimming took 3 bases from V and 3 from J, leaving 11 bases between them. CDR3 length: 14 residues. In DNA, the CDR3 is TGTGCCAGCAGCTTTAGACAGGCACACTATGGCTACACCTTC. Translated: CASSFRQAHYGYTF.

The genes are TRBV27 and TRBJ1-5; 12 nucleotides line up with TRBD1. Germline assignment: CDR1 MNHEY and CDR2 SMNVEV (reference sequence). V shed 6 bases and J 4 bases; nucleotides not matched to a gene: 4. This CDR3 comprises 15 residues. The CDR3 loop is CASRPGQGANQPQHF. The DNA of the CDR3 is TGTGCCAGCAGACCGGGACAGGGGGCAAATCAGCCCCAGCATTTT.

This clone has more than one count but fewer than ten. The J gene is TRBJ1-2, the V gene TRBV19; D possibly corresponds to TRBD1 (6 bases). Trimming cost V 0 bases and J 8 bases, with 10 bases left between them. The germline V gene has CDR1 LNHDA and CDR2 SQIVND (reference sequence). This CDR3 is 13 amino acids long. The CDR3 bases are TGTGCCAGTAGTATAGATCGCAGGGGAGGCTACACCTTC. Translated, it gives CASSIDRRGGYTF.

The CDR3 loop reads CASSPGGGWESKNIQYF. The DNA for the CDR3 is TGTGCCAGCAGCCCCGGGGGCGGGTGGGAGAGCAAAAACATTCAGTACTTC. The chain joins TRBV9 to TRBJ2-4, with D possibly called TRBD1 or TRBD2 (6 bases each). The CDR3 extends over 17 amino acids. From germline, CDR1 is SGDLS and CDR2 YYNGEE. V was shortened by 4 bases and J by 3 bases, with 20 bases between the two germline ends.

The V gene is TRBV6-5, the J gene TRBJ2-1; no definite D call. Germline CDR1 is MNHEY and CDR2 is SVGAGI. Trimming stripped 7 bases from V and 4 bases from J, with 5 bases between. CDR3 length: 11 amino acids. The CDR3 sequence is CASKRYNEQFF. CDR3 DNA: TGTGCCAGCAAGAGGTACAATGAGCAGTTCTTC.

This sequence joins TRBV7-6 and TRBJ2-7; D gene ambiguous. CDR1 is SGHVS and CDR2 is FNYEAQ in the germline V gene. With 3 bases removed from V and 0 bases from J, the gap between germline ends came to 6 bases. This CDR3 is 13 amino acids long. This CDR3 reads CASSFANSYEQYF. CDR3 DNA sequence: TGTGCCAGCAGCTTTGCAAACTCCTACGAGCAGTACTTC.

The CDR3 sequence is CASSLSVAGDQPQHF. Here the CDR3 DNA reads TGTGCCAGCAGTTTATCTGTGGCAGGGGATCAGCCCCAGCATTTT. V is TRBV27 and J is TRBJ1-5; D is possibly TRBD1 (6 bases). This CDR3 has 15 amino acids. Trimming took off 0 bases at V and 5 bases at J, with 11 bases between the two ends. CDR1 and CDR2 (germline): MNHEY, SMNVEV (reference sequence).

CDR3 amino acids: CASSYGTVNEQYF. For the CDR3, the DNA is TGTGCCAGCAGCTACGGGACAGTAAACGAGCAGTACTTC. V usage is TRBV7-2 and J usage is TRBJ2-7, with TRBD1 matching 7 bases. From germline, CDR1 is SGHTA and CDR2 FQGNSA. Trimming removed 4 bases from V and 5 bases from J; junction bases left unmatched: 5. This CDR3 is built from 13 residues.

The chain has TRBV18 and TRBJ2-7, with 11 nucleotides matching TRBD2. The V segment lost 0 bases and the J segment 6 bases; nucleotides outside the gene matches: 13. The germline V gene has CDR1 KGHSH and CDR2 LQKENI. The CDR3 loop spans 18 amino acids. CDR3 loop: CASSPPSSGGLSKGEQYF. The CDR3 bases are TGTGCCAGCTCACCACCGTCTAGCGGGGGGCTCTCGAAGGGCGAGCAGTACTTC.

This clone appeared a few times. CDR3 coding DNA: TGCGCCAGCAGTCAATCGTGTAGGCAGGGCACCGGGGAGCTGTTTTTT. It encodes CASSQSCRQGTGELFF. V usage is TRBV23-1 and J usage is TRBJ2-2, with D maybe TRBD1 (5 bases). TRBV23-1 is noted as an ORF with a role that remains uncertain. The CDR3 extends over 16 amino acids. The V end was cut by 0 bases, the J end by 4 bases, with 12 bases between.

This clone came up a few times. The DNA of the CDR3 is TGCAGCGTTGCAGGGGAAGGCTACACCTTC. As protein: CSVAGEGYTF. The rearrangement uses TRBV29-1 and TRBJ1-2; weak D call: TRBD1 (6 bases). CDR1 and CDR2 (germline): SQVTM, ANQGSEA. This CDR3 is 10 amino acids long. V lost 4 bases and J lost 8, with 8 bases in between.